A single sample gave rise to the 21 T cell receptor beta chains below, sequenced in a study of T cells in Graves' hyperthyroidism and ophthalmopathy (dated by TCRdb to about 2019). Receptors were amplified or captured by multiplex PCR. The sample was run on an Illumina HiSeq 2000. The TCR beta CDR3 regions were amplified from RNA transcripts. A first-round RT-PCR of the TCR CDR3 used the HTBI primer set with the Qiagen OneStep RT-PCR kit. TCRdb took the public reads, trimmed them with fastp at Q25, ran MiXCR for clone calling and kept in-frame beta chains. Every distinct CDR3 protein forms one entry, paired with its most common genes and DNA. In all, the sample holds 250,000 to 300,000 distinct CDR3 sequences, and 10% to 15% of those were seen once. The biggest ten clones account for 7.5% to 8% of the sample. The specimen was blood. The receptors derive from a woman aged 25 to 39 with Graves' hyperthyroidism that later progressed to Graves' ophthalmopathy.

The chain uses TRBV2 and TRBJ2-5; 8 nucleotides agree with TRBD1. In germline, CDR1 is SNHLY, CDR2 FYNNEI. Trimming at V came to 7 bases and at J to 4 bases, leaving 5 bases not matched to a gene. The CDR3 totals 13 residues. The CDR3 reads CASNPTGAETQYF. In DNA, the CDR3 is TGTGCCAGCAATCCGACAGGGGCAGAGACCCAGTACTTC.

The rearrangement joins TRBV28 to TRBJ2-5; TRBD1 might be the D (6 bases). The CDR3 loop spans 14 amino acids. Germline CDR1 is MDHEN and CDR2 is SYDVKM. V was shortened by 7 bases and J by 5 bases, with 17 bases between the two germline ends. This CDR3 is CASISGEQGETQYF. In nucleotides, the CDR3 is TGTGCCAGCATTAGTGGGGAGCAGGGGGAGACCCAGTACTTC. Based on the CDR3 plus reference TRBV28 and TRBJ2-5, the full variable domain is DVKVTQSSRYLVKRTGEKVFLECVQDMDHENMFWYRQDPGLGLRLIYFSYDVKMKEKGDIPEGYSVSREKKERFSLILESASTNQTSMYLCASISGEQGETQYFGPGTRLLVL.

Comments on this clonotype: This could be a read error, since a much larger clone is one nucleotide away. This chain's CDR3 is CASSLASLANEQFF. In DNA form, the CDR3 reads TGTGCCAGCAGCTTAGCGTCGTTGGCCAATGAGCAGTTCTTC. V is TRBV11-1 and J is TRBJ2-1; no clear D gene. Trimming shortened V by 0 bases and J by 6 bases, and 9 bases separated the two germline ends. Germline CDR1 reads SGHAT; CDR2 reads FQDESV (reference sequence). The CDR3 spans 14 residues.

This clonotype was observed many times. The chain employs TRBV7-2 and TRBJ2-7; 8 bases match TRBD2. CDR1 SGHTA and CDR2 FQGNSA come from the germline V gene. The ends lost 4 bases at V and 1 base at J; junction bases unmatched: 6. The CDR3 length is 15 residues. The CDR3 nucleotides read TGTGCCAGCAGCTCTATACTAGCGGTATCCTACGAGCAGTACTTC. As protein: CASSSILAVSYEQYF.

This clonotype was recorded at least ten times. V is TRBV18 and J is TRBJ2-2; D possibly corresponds to TRBD1 (6 bases). The CDR3 is made up of 15 amino acids. CDR1 and CDR2 from the germline V gene are KGHSH and LQKENI. V lost 0 bases, J lost 1 base, and 6 bases lay in between. The chain's CDR3 is CASSPPTGNTGELFF. The CDR3 DNA reads TGTGCCAGCTCACCACCGACAGGGAACACCGGGGAGCTGTTTTTT.

The J gene is TRBJ2-4, the V gene TRBV4-1, with 12 bases fitting TRBD2. The CDR3 runs 14 residues. Germline V CDR1 and CDR2: MGHRA, YSYEKL. Trimming took 4 bases from V and 7 from J; bases not matched to a gene: 2. CDR3 amino acids: CASSPLAGGNIQYF. The CDR3 DNA reads TGCGCCAGCAGCCCCCTAGCGGGAGGGAACATTCAGTACTTC.

This clonotype was recorded at least ten times. The chain employs TRBV5-1 and TRBJ1-1; possibly TRBD1 for D (5 bases). This CDR3 spans 14 amino acids. Per the germline V gene, CDR1 is SGHRS and CDR2 is YFSETQ. V was pared by 2 bases and J by 6 bases, with 14 bases between. In DNA form, the CDR3 reads TGCGCCAGCAGCTTTACGGGGGTAAACGCTGAAGCTTTCTTT. Translated, it gives CASSFTGVNAEAFF.

This clonotype was recorded many times. The chain has TRBV12-3 or TRBV12-4 and TRBJ2-7; D gene uncertain. The V end was cut by 6 bases, the J end by 0 bases, with 9 bases between. The CDR3 is 13 amino acids. The DNA of the CDR3 is TGTGCCAGCAGAGACACCGACTCCTACGAGCAGTACTTC. Its protein product is CASRDTDSYEQYF.

This clonotype has a count of ten or more. This sequence joins TRBV10-3 and TRBJ2-1; D perhaps matches TRBD1 (5 bases). Germline V gene data show CDR1 as ENHRY and CDR2 as SYGVKD. The CDR3 has 14 amino acids. V was pared by 6 bases and J by 8 bases, with 17 bases between. The CDR3 is CAIRGSGKVYEQFF. The DNA for the CDR3 is TGTGCCATCAGGGGGTCAGGGAAGGTATATGAGCAGTTCTTC.

This clonotype was found many times. The chain links TRBV29-1 to TRBJ2-3; D is possibly TRBD2 (6 bases). The germline CDR1 and CDR2 sequences are SQVTM and ANQGSEA. V was trimmed by 3 bases and J by 0 bases, leaving 13 bases between them. This CDR3 is built from 15 residues. This chain's CDR3 is CSVEGLRLSTDTQYF. Written as DNA, the CDR3 is TGCAGCGTTGAGGGACTCCGCCTTAGCACAGATACGCAGTATTTT.

At least ten counts were recorded for this clonotype. V and J are TRBV6-1 and TRBJ2-5; D remains ambiguous. Germline V CDR1 and CDR2: MNHNS, SASEGT. The CDR3 extends over 16 amino acids. V lost 5 bases and J 5 bases, leaving 21 bases between the germline ends. The CDR3 coding sequence is TGTGCCAGCAGTCACGACGGGCCAGGCGGATTGGAGACCCAGTACTTC. Translating gives CASSHDGPGGLETQYF.

This clonotype was found many times. The genes are TRBV18 and TRBJ2-2; unclear D gene. CDR1 KGHSH and CDR2 LQKENI come from the germline V gene. V lost 3 bases, J lost 5 bases, and 7 bases lay in between. The CDR3 runs to 13 residues. CDR3: CASSPSATGELFF. The DNA for the CDR3 is TGTGCCAGCTCACCCAGCGCGACCGGGGAGCTGTTTTTT.

This clonotype occurred many times. The chain uses TRBV27 and TRBJ2-2; perhaps TRBD2 as D (6 bases). Germline values: CDR1 MNHEY, CDR2 SMNVEV (reference sequence). V was shortened by 9 bases and J by 7 bases, with 18 bases between the two germline ends. The CDR3 is made up of 14 amino acids. In nucleotides, the CDR3 is TGTGCCAGTAGAATGGGAGGAATCGGCGGGGAGCTGTTTTTT. Amino acids: CASRMGGIGGELFF.

This clonotype came up many times. V and J are TRBV2 and TRBJ2-1, with D maybe TRBD1 (6 bases). This CDR3 is built from 14 residues. The V end lost 7 bases, the J end lost 1 base, and 11 bases lay between the germline ends. Germline V gene data show CDR1 as SNHLY and CDR2 as FYNNEI. The CDR3 DNA is TGTGCCAGCAAGAGGGACACGTCCTACAATGAGCAGTTCTTC. Its protein is CASKRDTSYNEQFF.

There are a few counts of this clonotype. The chain recombines TRBV7-9 with TRBJ2-3, with unresolved D. Germline V gene sequence: CDR1 SEHNR, CDR2 FQNEAQ (reference sequence). Trimming cost V 4 bases and J 0 bases, with 20 bases left between them. CDR3 length: 18 amino acids. The CDR3, as DNA: TGTGCCAGCAGCTACCAAGACGGAGTTTTTACTAGCACAGATACGCAGTATTTT. Its protein is CASSYQDGVFTSTDTQYF.

This clonotype was observed a handful of times. The chain couples TRBV19 to TRBJ1-5, with D unresolved. V lost 7 bases to trimming and J lost 3 bases, with 13 bases between them. CDR3 size: 14 residues. Germline V gene lookup returns CDR1 LNHDA and CDR2 SQIVND (reference sequence). In DNA, the CDR3 is TGTGCCAGTAATCAGGCGGGGTACAATCAGCCCCAGCATTTT. Amino acid sequence: CASNQAGYNQPQHF.

This clonotype has a count of ten or more. CDR3 nucleotide sequence: TGCGCCAGCAGCTTGCTAGCGGGCACAGATACGCAGTATTTT. Translating it yields CASSLLAGTDTQYF. V gene TRBV5-1 combines with J gene TRBJ2-3; 7 nucleotides line up with TRBD2. Germline values: CDR1 SGHRS, CDR2 YFSETQ. Trimming at V came to 1 base and at J to 1 base, leaving 0 bases not matched to a gene. The CDR3 is 14 residues long.

This clonotype was picked up many times. The CDR3 reads CASREGGIYNSPLHF. In nucleotides, the CDR3 is TGTGCCAGCAGGGAGGGGGGAATCTATAATTCACCCCTCCACTTT. The chain is built from TRBV2 and TRBJ1-6; D might be TRBD1 (6 bases). The ends were cut back, 6 bases at V and 3 bases at J, with 12 bases in the middle. This CDR3 comprises 15 residues. Germline CDR1 and CDR2: SNHLY and FYNNEI. The full variable domain, its missing parts supplied by reference TRBV2 and TRBJ1-6, is EPEVTQTPSHQVTQMGQEVILRCVPISNHLYFYWYRQILGQKVEFLVSFYNNEISEKSEIFDDQFSVERPDGSNFTLKIRSTKLEDSAMYFCASREGGIYNSPLHFGNGTRLTVT.

In this sample, this clonotype turned up a few times. The chain combines TRBV6-1 with TRBJ2-7; no clear D gene. The ends were cut back, 0 bases at V and 2 bases at J, with 5 bases in the middle. The CDR3 sequence is 13 residues long. Germline V CDR1 and CDR2: MNHNS, SASEGT. The CDR3 spells CASSEAATYEQYF. In nucleotides, the CDR3 is TGTGCCAGCAGTGAAGCAGCTACCTACGAGCAGTACTTC.

This clonotype showed up many times. The rearrangement uses TRBV28 and TRBJ1-2, with a possible D match to TRBD1 (5 bases). Germline-derived CDR1 and CDR2 are MDHEN and SYDVKM. CDR3 length: 12 amino acids. The CDR3 coding sequence is TGTGCTACCAGCGTCCGGGGGGAAGGCTACACCTTC. This codes for CATSVRGEGYTF.

This clonotype occurred many times. The V gene is TRBV20-1, the J gene TRBJ2-5; 14 bases fit TRBD2. Unmatched junction bases numbered 5, after V lost 0 bases and J lost 5 bases. The CDR3 loop spans 16 amino acids. The germline V gene has CDR1 DFQATT and CDR2 SNEGSKA (reference sequence). The CDR3 protein is CSARDLGLAGGETQYF. CDR3 DNA: TGCAGTGCTAGAGATCTTGGACTAGCGGGAGGCGAGACCCAGTACTTC.